The present TCR beta chain was sequenced within a study of regulatory T cells in long-lasting Graves disease. Time point meaning: persistent/refractory GD, antithyroid drugs over 5 years with positive TRAb. PBMCs provided the RNA from which the TCR library was made. From germline, CDR1 is DFQATT and CDR2 SNEGSKA (reference sequence). Trimming removed 0 bases from V and 1 base from J; junction bases left unmatched: 7. The CDR3 is 16 residues long. Researchers made TCR beta libraries by using iRepertoire HTBI primers and running Arm-PCR on CDR3 regions. In the original processing: Overall, samples carried approximately 56 TRBV and more than 13 TRBJ segments. MiXCR, run by TCRdb on the multiplex PCR reads, gives a single entry per CDR3 protein. It is TCRdb's table, rather than the study itself, that gives the V and J calls and clone size. The sample holds about 470,000 distinct CDR3 sequences, about 22% seen once.

In this sample, this clonotype turned up a few times. The source of this sequence is a female donor with Graves disease. The rearrangement joins TRBV20-1 to TRBJ2-7, with 9 bases lining up with TRBD1. The specimen comprised peripheral blood mononuclear cells (PBMCs), sampled when the disease was refractory, from a patient treated with antithyroid drugs. The DNA for the CDR3 is TGCAGTGCTAGAGAAAATCCGGGACAGGGATCCTACGAGCAGTACTTC. This gives the protein CSARENPGQGSYEQYF.